The TCR beta chain under discussion was sequenced for a study of shared clonotypes between healthy human individuals. Study-level findings and limits: Genetic and exposure-history diversity was limited by the few donors.

Comments on this clone: As yet, its antigen is unknown.

Clones were sequenced by immunoSEQ multiplex PCR, and TCRdb holds only the in-frame ones, with some missing. The table lists 90,000 to 100,000 clones, about 45% of them singletons. Participating donors were healthy, HIV-negative adults free of recent acute infections or vaccinations. The CDR3 is made up of 16 amino acids. Germline V gene data show CDR1 as GTSNPN and CDR2 as SVGIG (reference sequence). The ends lost 2 bases at V and 10 bases at J; junction bases unmatched: 16. Sequencing input: PBMCs. The clonotype was recovered from a middle-aged woman in good health. Some clones in this sample may be carry-over from other donors' samples. The V and J genes are TRBV30 and TRBJ1-4; 7 positions match TRBD1. The chain's CDR3 is CAWSPGQALAGGKLFF. The CDR3 DNA reads TGTGCCTGGAGTCCAGGACAGGCCCTCGCGGGTGGAAAACTGTTTTTT.